The rows below give T cell receptor beta chains drawn from one sample of a study of blood T cell repertoires in COVID-19. TCRdb keeps only in-frame clones here, not all; method: immunoSEQ multiplex PCR. The sample lists a few hundred thousand clones, 70% to 90% occurring once. The sequencing sample was made of peripheral blood. These receptors were collected from a woman between 50 and 59 years old with COVID-19, enrolled during active disease. Each CDR3 is given with its conserved first and last residue.

>TRBV6-5
CASSYAPNEQYF
>TRBV5-4
CASSQGLENQPQHF
>TRBV10-3
CAISRGGTREETQYF
>TRBV7-9
CASSPAGGGRNEQYF
>TRBV6-5
CASKQGAHSTDTQYF
>TRBV30
CAVGRSHEQYF
>TRBV6-2/TRBV6-3
CASSFKRESLRYEQYF
>TRBV28
CASNLRRVPSNTEAFF
>TRBV7-9
CASSPIDRNYEQYF
>TRBV27
CASRSGLGVAGELFF